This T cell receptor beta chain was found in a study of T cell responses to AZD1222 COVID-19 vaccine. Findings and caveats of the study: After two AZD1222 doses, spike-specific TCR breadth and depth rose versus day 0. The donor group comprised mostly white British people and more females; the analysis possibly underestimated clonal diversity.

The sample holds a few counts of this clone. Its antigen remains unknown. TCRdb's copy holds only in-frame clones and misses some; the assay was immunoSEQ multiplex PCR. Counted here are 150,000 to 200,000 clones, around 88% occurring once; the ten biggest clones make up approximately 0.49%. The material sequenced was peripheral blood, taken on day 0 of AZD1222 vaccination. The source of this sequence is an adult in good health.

CDR3 region: CASSFRDEQFF. For the CDR3, the DNA is TGTGCCAGCAGTTTTAGGGATGAGCAGTTCTTC. The chain uses TRBV12-3 or TRBV12-4 and TRBJ2-1; D is uncertain. CDR3 length: 11 residues. Trimming shortened V by 3 bases and J by 8 bases, and 5 bases separated the two germline ends.